This TCR beta chain is from a study of PD-1 blockade in classical Hodgkin lymphoma (dated by TCRdb to the early 2020s). Background on the whole study: Nivolumab dosing was 3 mg/kg intravenously every 2 weeks, continuing until either disease progression or unacceptable toxicity. The study used CyTOF and TCR beta sequencing to define a peripheral blood immune signature of response to PD-1 blockade in classical Hodgkin lymphoma. Overall results and qualifications from the work: Baseline TCR diversity was reported to be lower in newly diagnosed patients than in healthy donors, and even lower in relapsed/refractory patients. Lower diversity was seen in patients whose nivolumab began less than 1 year after ASCT, and these patients were left out of later analyses so that immune reconstitution would not confound the results. Only a single clinical trial cohort was studied, and what caused the repertoire differences, possibly disease activity or prior therapy, remained undefined. CD4+ but not CD8+ TCR diversity rose significantly by C4D1 (p=0.0027 vs p=0.16), most apparent in complete responders (p=0.02). Baseline diversity similar to that of newly diagnosed patients was observed in trial patients achieving complete response, whereas significantly lower diversity was observed in partial responders and progressors.

CDR1 and CDR2 were assigned from the germline V gene (reference sequence) as MNHEY and SMNVEV. Inclusive of the bounding cysteine and phenylalanine, the CDR3 is 18 residues long. The entry retains the CDR3 DNA only, 54 bases that are in frame from base 1. The junction carries 17 bases between V and J, which are trimmed by 5 bases and 0 bases respectively. Reading the label with the study, this specimen's time point is: cycle 2 day 1 (C2D1) of nivolumab. Relapse after autologous stem cell transplantation had occurred in all trial patients, and cohorts A, B and C were distinguished by prior brentuximab vedotin exposure. The trial cohort comprised approximately 55 patients with relapsed/refractory classical Hodgkin lymphoma whose best overall responses were complete response, partial response or progressive disease. In the multi-cohort phase II CheckMate 205 trial, trial patients received single-agent nivolumab. An independent review committee assessed best overall response by applying the 2007 International Working Group response criteria. Trial PBMCs were obtained immediately prior to nivolumab initiation (C1D1) and on therapy at cycle 2 day 1 and cycle 4 day 1. Peripheral blood was collected in 8 mL Vacutainer Cell Preparation Tubes, from which PBMCs were isolated by centrifugation and then cryopreserved.

Comment on this clone: What antigen it recognizes has not been identified. Base qualities are not at hand, and no much larger clone is one base apart.

Genomic DNA was extracted with the Qiagen DNeasy kit from unsorted PBMCs and from negatively selected CD4+ and CD8+ fractions. TCR beta CDR3 regions were amplified by immunoSEQ multiplex PCR using primers annealing to V and J segments. Amplification bias was minimized using a synthetic immune receptor repertoire, and residual bias was removed computationally after sequencing. The study's own analysis went as follows. Repertoire diversity was quantified as the Shannon entropy index using custom Python scripts. Unsorted, CD4+ and CD8+ repertoires were analyzed separately, except in combined analyses where CD4+ and CD8+ sequences were merged in silico. A clone counted as expanded when the clone's frequency after treatment rose at least 2-fold relative to C1D1, and clones undetected at baseline were given a pseudocount of 0.5. Clones with 0 or 1 copy at C1D1 were classified as singleton clones, and clones with 2 or more copies were classified as non-singleton clones. By matching protein sequences in sorted samples from the same patient, clones expanded in unsorted samples were annotated as CD4+, CD8+ or unknown. Wilcoxon tests on paired samples were used to test changes in diversity from C1D1 to C4D1. TCRdb mirrors the immuneACCESS table, restricted to in-frame sequences. Some clones are absent from its copies; in checked studies, under half trace to an unresolved V gene, and the reason for the others is unknown. From that table come the V and J calls and clone size; the DNA was used to work out D and trimming. Within this sample are 10,000 or so clones, with roughly three quarters of them counted one time only. The leading ten clones occupy 34% of the sample.

Sequenced material: peripheral blood mononuclear cells (PBMCs), taken before the second cycle of nivolumab. This sequence originates from a human donor with classical Hodgkin lymphoma. Recombination joined TRBV27 with TRBJ1-6, with the identity of the D gene unclear. Here the CDR3 is given as CASSLLRTASSYNSPLHF. The DNA sequence is given as TGTGCCAGCAGTCTACTTAGGACGGCGAGCTCCTATAATTCACCCCTCCACTTT.